Below are 26 T cell receptor beta chains sequenced from a single sample in a study of T cells in Graves' hyperthyroidism and ophthalmopathy. Using RNA transcripts as the source, TCR beta CDR3 regions were amplified. Researchers ran a first-round RT-PCR on the TCR CDR3 using the HTBI primer set. TCRdb called the multiplex PCR reads again in MiXCR, with one record for every CDR3 protein. This sample carries about 570,000 distinct CDR3 sequences, around 45% of them seen once, and the ten largest clones take 15% to 20%. Sequenced: peripheral blood or thyroid tissue (not recorded which). The receptors originated from an adult woman with Graves' disease, either hyperthyroidism or ophthalmopathy (not recorded which).

The V and J genes are TRBV6-2 or TRBV6-3 and TRBJ2-2; D gene unclear. V was clipped by 8 bases and J by 1 base, with 11 bases between them. The CDR3 is 14 residues long. Per germline, CDR1 MNHEY and CDR2 SVGEGT. The CDR3 nucleotides are TGTGCCAGCGGACGGACGGTGAACACCGGGGAGCTGTTTTTT. Encoded protein: CASGRTVNTGELFF.

The chain couples TRBV7-9 to TRBJ2-7; 7 bases map to TRBD2. This CDR3 comprises 15 residues. V lost 5 bases and J lost 2; bases outside the gene matches: 9. Germline loops: CDR1 SEHNR, CDR2 FQNEAQ (reference sequence). Here the CDR3 reads CASSRKASGTYEQYF. CDR3 sequence (DNA): TGTGCCAGCAGCCGAAAGGCTAGCGGAACCTACGAGCAGTACTTC.

The sample holds many counts of this clonotype. The chain uses TRBV7-9 and TRBJ1-5; D is uncertain. The length of the CDR3 is 12 residues. From germline, CDR1 is SEHNR and CDR2 FQNEAQ (reference sequence). Trimming removed 4 bases from V and 6 bases from J, with 7 bases in between. CDR3 bases: TGTGCCAGCAGCTCGGGGTTTCAGCCCCAGCATTTT. This translates into CASSSGFQPQHF.

The gene calls are TRBV5-1 and TRBJ2-7; TRBD1 aligns across 9 bases. CDR1 SGHRS and CDR2 YFSETQ come from the germline V gene. With V trimmed by 1 base and J by 6 bases, 11 bases remained unmatched. CDR3 length: 16 amino acids. The CDR3 loop is CASSLLGQGGEGEQYF. CDR3 sequence (DNA): TGCGCCAGCAGCTTGTTGGGACAGGGTGGGGAAGGCGAGCAGTACTTC.

The chain employs TRBV10-3 and TRBJ1-4, with TRBD1 as a possible D gene (5 bases). Per germline, CDR1 ENHRY and CDR2 SYGVKD. V dropped 2 bases and J dropped 6 bases, with 13 bases sitting between them. This CDR3 region has 15 residues. CDR3 bases: TGTGCCATCAGTGAGGAGGGGATGATGGATGAAAAACTGTTTTTT. It yields the protein CAISEEGMMDEKLFF.

Remarks on this clonotype: Likely a read error: the CDR3 ends without its conserved phenylalanine or tryptophan. The DNA is omitted, as the CDR3 cannot be located on it reliably, and the CDR3 follows TCRdb's listing. V is TRBV7-2 and J is TRBJ2-1; TRBD1 is taken as the D call from the table, unchecked against the DNA. The CDR3 spans 15 residues, counting both ends. CDR1 is SGHTA and CDR2 is FQGNSA in the germline V gene. Here the CDR3 reads CASSWTGASYNEPLC.

This clonotype has a count of ten or more. CDR3 protein: CSAQKLRDRAGNTIYF. The CDR3, as DNA: TGCAGTGCACAAAAACTCCGGGACAGGGCTGGAAACACCATATATTTT. The chain has TRBV20-1 and TRBJ1-3; the match to TRBD1 covers 9 bases. Germline CDR1 DFQATT, CDR2 SNEGSKA (reference sequence). This CDR3 is 16 amino acids long. V lost 6 bases and J lost 2; bases outside the gene matches: 11.

The rearrangement links TRBV29-1 to TRBJ1-2, with TRBD1 matching 9 bases. The germline V gene encodes CDR1 SQVTM and CDR2 ANQGSEA. The CDR3 extends over 13 amino acids. V trimming: 6 bases; J trimming: 4 bases; junction bases outside the gene matches: 6. CDR3 sequence reads: CSVLRTGAYGYTF. DNA for the CDR3: TGCAGCGTACTTAGGACAGGGGCCTATGGCTACACCTTC.

At least ten counts were recorded for this clonotype. This chain links TRBV7-3 with TRBJ2-2; 7 nucleotides line up with TRBD1. The CDR3 is 16 residues long. Germline values: CDR1 SGHTA, CDR2 FQGTGA. V was pared by 5 bases and J by 5 bases, with 11 bases of the junction left unmatched. In nucleotides, the CDR3 is TGTGCCAGCAGCCCGAGGGGGCAAGTTAGAACCGGGGAGCTGTTTTTT. Its translation: CASSPRGQVRTGELFF. The variable domain in full, completed from reference TRBV7-3 and TRBJ2-2, reads GAGVSQTPSNKVTEKGKYVELRCDPISGHTALYWYRQSLGQGPEFLIYFQGTGAADDSGLPNDRFFAVRPEGSVSTLKIQRTERGDSAVYLCASSPRGQVRTGELFFGEGSRLTVL.

This chain links TRBV12-3 or TRBV12-4 with TRBJ2-2; TRBD2 matches 12 bases. V was clipped by 8 bases and J by 4 bases; unmatched bases: 8. The CDR3 is 16 amino acids. The CDR3 DNA reads as TGTGCCAGCGACCGGGGGGGACTAGCGGGCACCGGGGAGCTGTTTTTT. Its protein is CASDRGGLAGTGELFF.

As for this clonotype: A read error may be the cause here, since a much bigger clone is one base away. The chain uses TRBV29-1 and TRBJ2-7; the D gene could be TRBD1 or TRBD2 (5 bases each). The CDR3 covers 11 residues. Germline CDR1 is SQVTM and CDR2 is ANQGSEA. The CDR3 spells CSVATDYEQCF. CDR3 bases: TGCAGCGTTGCGACAGACTACGAGCAGTGCTTC.

This clonotype was observed a few times. The conserved final phenylalanine or tryptophan is absent from the CDR3, which likely points to a read error. The limits of the CDR3 on the DNA are not certain, so only TCRdb's listed CDR3 is given. The V gene is TRBV11-2, the J gene TRBJ1-2. Including both end residues, the CDR3 is 9 amino acids long. The germline CDR1 and CDR2 sequences are SGHAT and FQNNGV. The CDR3 sequence: CASSPRGRS.

The chain couples TRBV7-2 to TRBJ2-6, with a tentative D call TRBD1 (6 bases). Germline V CDR1 and CDR2: SGHTA, FQGNSA. The V end lost 5 bases, the J end lost 3 bases, and 11 bases lay between the germline ends. This CDR3 region has 15 residues. For the CDR3, the DNA is TGTGCCAGCAGCATTCAGGGGTATGGGGCCAACGTCCTGACTTTC. It yields the protein CASSIQGYGANVLTF.

This clonotype was seen many times. V gene TRBV11-2 combines with J gene TRBJ1-2, with unresolved D. Germline V CDR1 and CDR2: SGHAT, FQNNGV. V was shortened by 3 bases and J by 5 bases, with 7 bases between the two germline ends. The CDR3 consists of 12 residues. CDR3 in DNA: TGTGCCAGCAGCTTTCTCGATTATGGCTACACCTTC. It yields the protein CASSFLDYGYTF.

This clonotype was observed a few times. V and J are TRBV30 and TRBJ2-7; D gene unclear. The germline V and J ends were trimmed by 1 base and 3 bases, with 7 bases remaining between them. Germline V gives CDR1 GTSNPN, CDR2 SVGIG (reference sequence). CDR3 length equals 12 residues. Here the CDR3 DNA reads TGTGCCTGGAGTGGGCCCAGCTACGAGCAGTACTTC. Translation: CAWSGPSYEQYF.

The rearrangement links TRBV29-1 to TRBJ2-7; 10 nucleotides align to TRBD2. Germline trimming cut 8 bases from V and 3 bases from J; bases unmatched to any gene: 4. Germline CDR1 SQVTM, CDR2 ANQGSEA. The CDR3 has 12 amino acids. The CDR3: CSLGTSVYEQYF. CDR3 DNA sequence: TGCAGCTTGGGGACTAGCGTCTACGAGCAGTACTTC.

The chain couples TRBV5-4 to TRBJ1-2; maybe TRBD1 (5 bases). Germline CDR1 and CDR2: SGHNT and YYREEE (reference sequence). There are 12 residues in the CDR3. With 0 bases removed from V and 10 bases from J, the gap between germline ends came to 10 bases. The CDR3 DNA sequence: TGTGCCAGCAGCTTGGGGGGCGGCGACTACACCTTC. It is translated as CASSLGGGDYTF. Drawing the rest from reference TRBV5-4 and TRBJ1-2, the complete variable domain is ETGVTQSPTHLIKTRGQQVTLRCSSQSGHNTVSWYQQALGQGPQFIFQYYREEENGRGNFPPRFSGLQFPNYSSELNVNALELDDSALYLCASSLGGGDYTFGSGTRLTVV.

The chain has TRBV29-1 and TRBJ1-2, with TRBD1 identical over 9 bases. The germline V gene has CDR1 SQVTM and CDR2 ANQGSEA. The CDR3 totals 13 residues. Trimming at V came to 7 bases and at J to 7 bases, leaving 10 bases not matched to a gene. CDR3 region: CSAELQGAAGYTF. CDR3 nucleotide sequence: TGCAGCGCCGAATTACAGGGGGCGGCTGGCTACACCTTC.

Comment on this clonotype: An end of the junction differs from the germline gene, which may be a read error. This chain links TRBV10-3 with TRBJ2-7; maybe TRBD2 (6 bases). The CDR3 spans 16 residues. Germline CDR1 reads ENHRY; CDR2 reads SYGVKD. The CDR3 is CAISESPGANTGELYF. CDR3 nucleotide sequence: TGTGCCATCAGTGAGTCACCGGGAGCGAACACCGGGGAGCTGTACTTC.

As to this clonotype: A much larger clone is a single base away; this may be a read error. The CDR3 end shows no conserved phenylalanine or tryptophan, and so a read error is likely. This sequence joins TRBV6-6 and TRBJ1-6; D may be TRBD1 (6 bases). This CDR3 region has 14 residues. Germline V CDR1 and CDR2: MNHNY, SVGAGI (reference sequence). Trimming cost V 6 bases and J 6 bases, with 12 bases left between them. The CDR3 sequence: CASRIQGSNSPLHS. CDR3 DNA: TGTGCCAGCAGGATACAGGGCTCTAATTCACCCCTCCACTCT.

There are many counts of this clonotype. The chain links TRBV5-1 to TRBJ2-2; D gene uncertain. This CDR3 is 14 amino acids long. Germline-derived CDR1 and CDR2 are SGHRS and YFSETQ. Between the trimmed V and J ends, which lost 7 bases and 1 base, there was a span of 11 bases. CDR3 amino acids: CASGLRMNTGELFF. The CDR3 bases are TGCGCCAGCGGCCTCAGGATGAACACCGGGGAGCTGTTTTTT.

The sample holds many counts of this clonotype. The V call is TRBV6-5, the J call TRBJ2-6; 7 nucleotides match TRBD1. This CDR3 contains 17 residues. Germline lookup yields CDR1 MNHEY and CDR2 SVGAGI. The junction had 6 bases not matched to a gene; V was cut back by 2 bases and J by 2 bases. CDR3 DNA sequence: TGTGCCAGCAGTTACAGGGGGCTGAGGACTGGGGCCAACGTCCTGACTTTC. Its translation: CASSYRGLRTGANVLTF.

This clonotype occurred many times. The chain combines TRBV7-2 with TRBJ1-1; D not certain. In germline, CDR1 is SGHTA, CDR2 FQGNSA. Trimming took 6 bases from V and 0 from J, leaving 11 bases between them. This CDR3 spans 14 amino acids. CDR3 protein: CASRMGLLNTEAFF. The CDR3 coding sequence is TGTGCCAGCAGAATGGGCCTGTTGAACACTGAAGCTTTCTTT.

This chain links TRBV10-3 with TRBJ2-2; tentatively, D is TRBD1 (7 bases). The CDR3 extends over 15 amino acids. CDR1 and CDR2 from the germline V gene are ENHRY and SYGVKD. V lost 6 bases and J 6 bases, leaving 17 bases between the germline ends. CDR3 sequence (DNA): TGTGCCATCAGATCCGGGACAGCGGGCTCCGGGGAGCTGTTTTTT. Its translation: CAIRSGTAGSGELFF.

The chain employs TRBV2 and TRBJ1-5, with D perhaps TRBD1 (5 bases). The V and J ends lost 2 bases and 5 bases respectively, with 13 bases between them. CDR1 is SNHLY, CDR2 FYNNEI, per germline. The CDR3 contains 15 residues. The CDR3 nucleotides are TGTGCCAGCAGTGAACGATCAGGGCCATATCAGCCCCAGCATTTT. Its protein is CASSERSGPYQPQHF. The full variable domain, with the rest looked up from reference TRBV2 and TRBJ1-5, is EPEVTQTPSHQVTQMGQEVILRCVPISNHLYFYWYRQILGQKVEFLVSFYNNEISEKSEIFDDQFSVERPDGSNFTLKIRSTKLEDSAMYFCASSERSGPYQPQHFGDGTRLSIL.

The rearrangement links TRBV29-1 to TRBJ1-5, with 12 positions matching TRBD1. There are 14 residues in the CDR3. Germline V gene lookup returns CDR1 SQVTM and CDR2 ANQGSEA. After removal of 4 bases from V and 6 bases from J, the junction contained 4 bases not matched to a gene. The CDR3 coding sequence is TGCAGCGTTGGGGGGACAGGGGGCGGTCAGCCCCAGCATTTT. This gives the protein CSVGGTGGGQPQHF.